This T cell receptor beta chain was identified during a study of blood T cell repertoires in COVID-19. The wider study: Researchers got acute and convalescent COVID-19 samples from the United States, Italy and Spain.

Source study methods: Reference gene primer amplification yielded estimated nucleated cell counts. Some clones are missing from TCRdb's copy, which holds only in-frame ones; the method was immunoSEQ multiplex PCR. The DNA was the basis for D and trimming; V, J and clone size are from that table. Of under 250,000 clones detected, approximately 82% appear once; the ten largest clones hold about 8.9%. Germline V gives CDR1 WNHNN, CDR2 SYGVQD (reference sequence). Trimming pared 11 bases from V and 7 bases from J, leaving 11 bases between. This CDR3 is 11 amino acids long. Specimen: peripheral blood. This receptor was obtained from a woman in her 50s with acute or convalescent COVID-19. The V call is TRBV10-1, the J call TRBJ2-2, with a tentative D call TRBD2 (5 bases). The CDR3 DNA reads as TGCGCCTCCGGGATCAACGGGGAGCTGTTTTTT. Its translation: CASGINGELFF.